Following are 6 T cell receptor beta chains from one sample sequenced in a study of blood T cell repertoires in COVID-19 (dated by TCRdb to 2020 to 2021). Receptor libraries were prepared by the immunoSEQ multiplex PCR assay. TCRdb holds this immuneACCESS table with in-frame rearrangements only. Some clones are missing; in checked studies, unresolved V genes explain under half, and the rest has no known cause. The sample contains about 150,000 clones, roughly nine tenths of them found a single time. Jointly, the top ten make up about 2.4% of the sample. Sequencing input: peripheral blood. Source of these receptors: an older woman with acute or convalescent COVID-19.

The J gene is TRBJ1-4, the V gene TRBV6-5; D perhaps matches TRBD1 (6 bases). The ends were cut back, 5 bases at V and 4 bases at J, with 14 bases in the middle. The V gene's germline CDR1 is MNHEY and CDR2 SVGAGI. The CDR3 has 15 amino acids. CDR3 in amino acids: CASSRLGGFNEKLFF. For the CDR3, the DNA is TGTGCCAGCAGTCGCCTAGGGGGTTTTAATGAAAAACTGTTTTTT.

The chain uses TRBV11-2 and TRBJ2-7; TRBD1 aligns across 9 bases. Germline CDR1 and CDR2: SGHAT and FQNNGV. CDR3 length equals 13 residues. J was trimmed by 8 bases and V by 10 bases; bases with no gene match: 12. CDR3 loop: CATNRDRDAKQYF. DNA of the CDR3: TGTGCCACAAACCGGGACAGGGACGCCAAGCAGTACTTC.

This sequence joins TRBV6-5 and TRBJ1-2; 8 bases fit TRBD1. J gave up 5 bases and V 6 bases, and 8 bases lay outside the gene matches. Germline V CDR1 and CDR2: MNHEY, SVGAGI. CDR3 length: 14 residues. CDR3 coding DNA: TGTGCCAGCAGGACAGGGGCACTATCATATGGCTACACCTTC. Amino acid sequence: CASRTGALSYGYTF.

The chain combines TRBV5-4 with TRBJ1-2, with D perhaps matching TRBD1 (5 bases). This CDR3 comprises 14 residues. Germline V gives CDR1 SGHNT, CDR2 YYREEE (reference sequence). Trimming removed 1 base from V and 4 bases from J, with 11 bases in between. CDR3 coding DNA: TGTGCCAGCAGCTTGCAGGGCGAGATCTATGGCTACACCTTC. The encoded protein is CASSLQGEIYGYTF. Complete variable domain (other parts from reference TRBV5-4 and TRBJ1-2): ETGVTQSPTHLIKTRGQQVTLRCSSQSGHNTVSWYQQALGQGPQFIFQYYREEENGRGNFPPRFSGLQFPNYSSELNVNALELDDSALYLCASSLQGEIYGYTFGSGTRLTVV.

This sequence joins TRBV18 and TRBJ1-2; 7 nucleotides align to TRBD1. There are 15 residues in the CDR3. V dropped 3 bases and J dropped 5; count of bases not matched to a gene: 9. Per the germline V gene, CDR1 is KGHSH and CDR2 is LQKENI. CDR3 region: CASSPDEGQLYGYTF. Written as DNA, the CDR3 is TGTGCCAGCTCACCCGATGAGGGACAGTTATATGGCTACACCTTC.

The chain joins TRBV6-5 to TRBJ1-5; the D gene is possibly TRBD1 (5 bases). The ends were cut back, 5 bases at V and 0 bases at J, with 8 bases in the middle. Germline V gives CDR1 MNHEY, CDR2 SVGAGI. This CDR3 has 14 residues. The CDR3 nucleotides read TGTGCCAGCAGTCCCCAGGGTAGCAATCAGCCCCAGCATTTT. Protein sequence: CASSPQGSNQPQHF.